The clone carrying this T cell receptor beta chain was seen a handful of times. This entry is derived from a study of beta chain features in type 1 diabetes. Study-wide background: The number of sorted cells examined across all samples was 107,917,701.

The CDR3 sequence is 14 residues long. Germline V gene data show CDR1 as KGHSH and CDR2 as LQKENI. V was trimmed by 3 bases and J by 7 bases, leaving 13 bases between them. Expressed TCRB transcripts were sequenced because the isolated RNA had all been reverse transcribed beforehand. TCRdb's copy holds only in-frame clones and misses some; the assay was immunoSEQ multiplex PCR. This sample has some 60,000 clones, with roughly 60% found just once. In total, each donor contributed a single heparinised blood draw that averaged about 110 mL. The specimen was Tregs from blood. The receptor's source is a woman aged 18-29 years in good health. The chain joins TRBV18 to TRBJ1-5; a weak D match, TRBD1 (6 bases). CDR3 DNA: TGTGCCAGCTCACCGGGAGGGGGTGAGCAGCCCCAGCATTTT. Protein sequence: CASSPGGGEQPQHF. Based on the CDR3 plus reference TRBV18 and TRBJ1-5, the full variable domain is NAGVMQNPRHLVRRRGQEARLRCSPMKGHSHVYWYRQLPEEGLKFMVYLQKENIIDESGMPKERFSAEFPKEGPSILRIQQVVRGDSAAYFCASSPGGGEQPQHFGDGTRLSIL.